A single sample gave rise to the 17 T cell receptor beta chains below, sequenced in a study of monozygotic twins with inflammatory bowel disease. TCRdb processed the 5' RACE reads again and assigns one entry to each CDR3 protein, with no DNA. The table for this sample gives over 130,000 distinct CDR3 sequences. Specimen: blood. The receptors come from a human donor with ulcerative colitis or Crohn's disease, or a healthy co-twin of an affected twin (not recorded which).

The V gene is TRBV11-1, the J gene TRBJ2-6; without DNA, the TCRdb call of TRBD1 cannot be checked. This CDR3 is 20 amino acids long. Germline CDR1 reads SGHAT; CDR2 reads FQDESV (reference sequence). The CDR3 is CASSLGPGTGLSSGANVLTF.

The chain carries TRBV15 and TRBJ2-2; checking the TCRdb D call of TRBD1 is not possible without DNA. The germline gives CDR1 LNHNV, CDR2 YYDKDF (reference sequence). The CDR3 is made up of 15 amino acids. CDR3 residues: CATSRIRGGTGELFF. The full variable domain, its missing parts supplied by reference TRBV15 and TRBJ2-2, is DAMVIQNPRYQVTQFGKPVTLSCSQTLNHNVMYWYQQKSSQAPKLLFHYYDKDFNNEADTPDNFQSRRPNTSFCFLDIRSPGLGDTAMYLCATSRIRGGTGELFFGEGSRLTVL.

This rearrangement joins TRBV13 to TRBJ2-1; TCRdb's D call, TRBD1, is unchecked because there is no DNA. The CDR3 consists of 14 residues. CDR1 PRHDT and CDR2 FYEKMQ come from the germline V gene (reference sequence). CDR3 loop: CASSATGSYNEQFF.

The V gene is TRBV20-1, the J gene TRBJ2-7; TCRdb calls TRBD1, which cannot be checked without DNA. Germline CDR1 and CDR2: DFQATT and SNEGSKA (reference sequence). The CDR3 contains 14 residues. This chain's CDR3 is CSARTPGQDYEQYF.

This chain uses TRBV24-1 with TRBJ2-7. Germline V gene data show CDR1 as KGHDR and CDR2 as SFDVKD. The CDR3 length is 14 residues. CDR3 sequence reads: CATNRIGTPYEQYF.

J is TRBJ2-3 and V is TRBV7-2; TCRdb names TRBD2, which stays unverified in the absence of DNA. The CDR3 contains 13 residues. Germline V lookup: CDR1 SGHTA, CDR2 FQGNSA. Here the CDR3 reads CASSFERGSTQYF.

This chain connects TRBV27 to TRBJ2-1. CDR3 length: 16 amino acids. Germline V gene lookup returns CDR1 MNHEY and CDR2 SMNVEV (reference sequence). This CDR3 reads CASSLWSGASYNEQFF.

The genes are TRBV19 and TRBJ2-7; lacking DNA, the TRBD1 call made by TCRdb goes unchecked. The CDR3 has 14 residues. The V gene's germline CDR1 is LNHDA and CDR2 SQIVND (reference sequence). The CDR3 loop is CASSIRGQDYEQYF.

The V and J genes are TRBV20-1 and TRBJ1-5. The CDR3 has 15 amino acids. Germline values: CDR1 DFQATT, CDR2 SNEGSKA (reference sequence). The CDR3 here is CSARTGTYPNQPQHF.

The chain is built from TRBV7-3 and TRBJ2-6. CDR1 is SGHTA, CDR2 FQGTGA, per germline. The CDR3 consists of 14 residues. The CDR3 sequence is CASSPSSGANVLTF.

The V and J genes are TRBV4-3 and TRBJ1-4; as DNA is missing, the TRBD1 call by TCRdb cannot be tested. Germline V gene data show CDR1 as LGHNA and CDR2 as YSLEER. The CDR3 runs to 18 residues. CDR3 region: CASSPRAPGGFANEKLFF.

The rearrangement uses TRBV5-1 and TRBJ2-5; absent DNA, TCRdb's TRBD1 call cannot be checked. The length of the CDR3 is 16 residues. Germline CDR1 reads SGHRS; CDR2 reads YFSETQ. CDR3 loop: CASSSAGRGRVETQYF.

The chain recombines TRBV6-1 with TRBJ1-6; TCRdb proposes TRBD1, but this gene call is untestable without DNA. Germline CDR1 is MNHNS and CDR2 is SASEGT. This CDR3 contains 15 residues. CDR3 sequence reads: CASSQRVGADSPLHF.

The chain uses TRBV5-5 and TRBJ2-7; absent DNA, TCRdb's TRBD1 call cannot be checked. The CDR3 is 14 residues long. In germline, CDR1 is SGHKS, CDR2 YYEKEE (reference sequence). Here the CDR3 reads CASSPRVSSYEQYF. Variable domain in full (rest from reference TRBV5-5 and TRBJ2-7): DAGVTQSPTHLIKTRGQQVTLRCSPISGHKSVSWYQQVLGQGPQFIFQYYEKEERGRGNFPDRFSARQFPNYSSELNVNALLLGDSALYLCASSPRVSSYEQYFGPGTRLTVT.

The chain combines TRBV30 with TRBJ1-5; the D call of TRBD1 rests on TCRdb alone, since no DNA is present to check it. The germline CDR1 and CDR2 sequences are GTSNPN and SVGIG (reference sequence). The CDR3 extends over 15 amino acids. The CDR3 loop is CAWSGGASVNQPQHF.

This chain uses TRBV7-6 with TRBJ2-3; with no DNA, the TCRdb D assignment of TRBD2 cannot be verified. From germline, CDR1 is SGHVS and CDR2 FNYEAQ. The CDR3 sequence is 19 residues long. The chain's CDR3 is CASSFSPTSGGSSTDTQYF.

V is TRBV24-1 and J is TRBJ2-2; the D call of TRBD1 rests on TCRdb alone, since no DNA is present to check it. The germline V gene encodes CDR1 KGHDR and CDR2 SFDVKD. The CDR3 has 13 residues. The CDR3 loop reads CATGTPNTGELFF.